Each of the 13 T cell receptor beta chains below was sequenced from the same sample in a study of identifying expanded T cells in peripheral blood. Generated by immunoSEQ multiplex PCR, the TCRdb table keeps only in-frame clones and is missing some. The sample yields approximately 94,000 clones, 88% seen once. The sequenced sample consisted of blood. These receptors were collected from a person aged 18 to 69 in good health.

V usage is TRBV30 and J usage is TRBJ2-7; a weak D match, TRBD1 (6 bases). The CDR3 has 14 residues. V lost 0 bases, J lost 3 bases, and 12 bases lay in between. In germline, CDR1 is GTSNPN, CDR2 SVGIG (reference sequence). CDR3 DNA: TGTGCCTGGAGTGTACGGGACAAACTCTACGAGCAGTACTTC. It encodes CAWSVRDKLYEQYF. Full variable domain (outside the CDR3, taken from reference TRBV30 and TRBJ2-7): SQTIHQWPATLVQPVGSPLSLECTVEGTSNPNLYWYRQAAGRGLQLLFYSVGIGQISSEVPQNLSASRPQDRQFILSSKKLLLSDSGFYLCAWSVRDKLYEQYFGPGTRLTVT.

CDR3 in DNA: TGTGCCAGCAGCGTAGCTTTCGGGGGAATGAATGAGCAGTTCTTC. Encoded protein: CASSVAFGGMNEQFF. V is TRBV9 and J is TRBJ2-1; a possible D gene is TRBD2 (6 bases). Per the germline V gene, CDR1 is SGDLS and CDR2 is YYNGEE. V gave up 0 bases and J gave up 7 bases, with 14 bases separating them. The CDR3 covers 15 residues. The whole variable domain, filled in from reference TRBV9 and TRBJ2-1, reads DSGVTQTPKHLITATGQRVTLRCSPRSGDLSVYWYQQSLDQGLQFLIQYYNGEERAKGNILERFSAQQFPDLHSELNLSSLELGDSALYFCASSVAFGGMNEQFFGPGTRLTVL.

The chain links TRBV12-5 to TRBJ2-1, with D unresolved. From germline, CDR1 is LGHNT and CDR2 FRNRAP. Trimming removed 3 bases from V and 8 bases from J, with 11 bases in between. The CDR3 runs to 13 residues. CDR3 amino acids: CASGFGVLDEQFF. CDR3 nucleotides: TGTGCTAGTGGTTTCGGAGTTCTGGATGAGCAGTTCTTC.

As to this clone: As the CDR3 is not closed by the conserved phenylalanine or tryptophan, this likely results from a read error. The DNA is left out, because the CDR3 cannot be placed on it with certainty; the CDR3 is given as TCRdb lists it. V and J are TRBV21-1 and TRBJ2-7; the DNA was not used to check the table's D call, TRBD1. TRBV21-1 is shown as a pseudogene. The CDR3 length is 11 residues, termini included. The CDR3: CASSPRTGCRG.

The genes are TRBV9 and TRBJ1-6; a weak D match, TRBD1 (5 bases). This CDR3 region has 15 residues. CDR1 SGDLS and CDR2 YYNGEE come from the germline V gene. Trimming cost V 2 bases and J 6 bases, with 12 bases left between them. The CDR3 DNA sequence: TGTGCCAGCAGCGTTGGGGGTAGTGGTAATTCACCCCTCCACTTT. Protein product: CASSVGGSGNSPLHF.

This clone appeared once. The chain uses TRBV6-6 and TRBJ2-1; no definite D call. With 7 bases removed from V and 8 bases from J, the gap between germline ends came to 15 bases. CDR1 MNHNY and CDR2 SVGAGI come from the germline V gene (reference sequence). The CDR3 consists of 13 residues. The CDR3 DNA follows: TGTGCCAGCAATAGTCAGGATGGACATGAGCAGTTCTTC. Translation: CASNSQDGHEQFF.

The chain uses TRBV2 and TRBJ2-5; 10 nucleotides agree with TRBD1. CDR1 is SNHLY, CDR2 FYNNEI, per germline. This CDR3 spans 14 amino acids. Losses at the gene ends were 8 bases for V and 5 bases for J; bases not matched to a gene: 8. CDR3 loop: CASSRQGAWETQYF. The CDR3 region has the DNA TGTGCCAGCTCCCGACAGGGGGCGTGGGAGACCCAGTACTTC.

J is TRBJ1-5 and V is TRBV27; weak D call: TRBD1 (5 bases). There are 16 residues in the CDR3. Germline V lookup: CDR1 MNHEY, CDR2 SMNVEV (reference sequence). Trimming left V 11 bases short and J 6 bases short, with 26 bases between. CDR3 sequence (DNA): TGTGCCTCAAGTCTCCACCCCGCAGGGAACGGTCAGCCCCAGCATTTT. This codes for CASSLHPAGNGQPQHF.

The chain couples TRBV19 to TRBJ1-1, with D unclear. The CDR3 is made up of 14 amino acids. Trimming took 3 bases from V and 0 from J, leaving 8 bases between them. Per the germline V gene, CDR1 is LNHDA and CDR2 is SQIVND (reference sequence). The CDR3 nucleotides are TGTGCCAGTAGTATTTCGGGAGTGAACACTGAAGCTTTCTTT. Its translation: CASSISGVNTEAFF.

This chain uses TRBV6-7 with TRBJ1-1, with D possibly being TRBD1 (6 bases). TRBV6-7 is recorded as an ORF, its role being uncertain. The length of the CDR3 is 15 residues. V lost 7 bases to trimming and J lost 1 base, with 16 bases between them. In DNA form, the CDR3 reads TGTGCCAGCATCCCTAGGGGGGACTGGAACACTGAAGCTTTCTTT. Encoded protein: CASIPRGDWNTEAFF.

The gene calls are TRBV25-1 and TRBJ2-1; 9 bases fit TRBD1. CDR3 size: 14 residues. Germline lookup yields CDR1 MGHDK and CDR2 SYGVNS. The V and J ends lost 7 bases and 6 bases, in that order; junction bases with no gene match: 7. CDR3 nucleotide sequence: TGTGCCAGCATGGGGGACAGGGAGGGCAATGAGCAGTTCTTC. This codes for CASMGDREGNEQFF.

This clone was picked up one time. The CDR3 sequence: CASGGNYGYTF. Here the CDR3 DNA reads TGTGCCAGCGGGGGGAACTATGGCTACACCTTC. The chain uses TRBV6-6 and TRBJ1-2, with D possibly TRBD1 on 5 matching bases. The CDR3 has 11 amino acids. Germline CDR1 is MNHNY and CDR2 is SVGAGI (reference sequence). With 8 bases removed from V and 2 bases from J, the gap between germline ends came to 6 bases.

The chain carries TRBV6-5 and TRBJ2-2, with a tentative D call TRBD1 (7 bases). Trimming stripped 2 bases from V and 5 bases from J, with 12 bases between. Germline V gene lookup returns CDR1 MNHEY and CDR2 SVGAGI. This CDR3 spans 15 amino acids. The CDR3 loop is CASSYGQGGTGELFF. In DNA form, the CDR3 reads TGTGCCAGCAGTTACGGGCAGGGGGGAACCGGGGAGCTGTTTTTT.